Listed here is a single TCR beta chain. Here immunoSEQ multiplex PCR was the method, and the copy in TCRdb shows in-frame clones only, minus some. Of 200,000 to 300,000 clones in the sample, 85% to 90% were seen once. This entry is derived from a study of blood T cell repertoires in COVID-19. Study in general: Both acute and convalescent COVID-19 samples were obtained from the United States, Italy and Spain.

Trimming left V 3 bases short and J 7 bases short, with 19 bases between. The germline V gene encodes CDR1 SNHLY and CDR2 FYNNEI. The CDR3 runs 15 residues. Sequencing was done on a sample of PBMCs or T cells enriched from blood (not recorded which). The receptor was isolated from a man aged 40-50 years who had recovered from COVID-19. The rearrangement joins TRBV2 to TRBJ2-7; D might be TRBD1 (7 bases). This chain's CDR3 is CASSDDREVPGEQYF. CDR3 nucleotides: TGTGCCAGCAGTGACGACAGGGAGGTCCCGGGGGAGCAGTACTTC.